This section outlines one T cell receptor beta chain sequence together with its context. The entry originates in a study of blood T cell repertoires in COVID-19. Study information: Spain, Italy and the United States supplied samples that represented acute and convalescent COVID-19. T cells, B-cell-depleted T cells, or PBMCs provided the cDNA or gDNA that served as material.

V shed 3 bases, J shed 2 bases, and the junction held 7 bases outside the gene matches. Germline V CDR1 and CDR2: SGHNT, YYREEE (reference sequence). The CDR3 is 17 amino acids. Here immunoSEQ multiplex PCR was the method, and the copy in TCRdb shows in-frame clones only, minus some. The table lists approximately 99,000 clones, about two thirds of them singletons. The sequence was obtained from a woman aged 40 to 55 with acute or convalescent COVID-19. Source material: peripheral blood. The V call is TRBV5-4, the J call TRBJ2-3; 12 bases align to TRBD2. The CDR3 DNA sequence: TGTGCCAGCAGCTCCAGGACTAGCGGGGTGAACACAGATACGCAGTATTTT. Translated: CASSSRTSGVNTDTQYF.